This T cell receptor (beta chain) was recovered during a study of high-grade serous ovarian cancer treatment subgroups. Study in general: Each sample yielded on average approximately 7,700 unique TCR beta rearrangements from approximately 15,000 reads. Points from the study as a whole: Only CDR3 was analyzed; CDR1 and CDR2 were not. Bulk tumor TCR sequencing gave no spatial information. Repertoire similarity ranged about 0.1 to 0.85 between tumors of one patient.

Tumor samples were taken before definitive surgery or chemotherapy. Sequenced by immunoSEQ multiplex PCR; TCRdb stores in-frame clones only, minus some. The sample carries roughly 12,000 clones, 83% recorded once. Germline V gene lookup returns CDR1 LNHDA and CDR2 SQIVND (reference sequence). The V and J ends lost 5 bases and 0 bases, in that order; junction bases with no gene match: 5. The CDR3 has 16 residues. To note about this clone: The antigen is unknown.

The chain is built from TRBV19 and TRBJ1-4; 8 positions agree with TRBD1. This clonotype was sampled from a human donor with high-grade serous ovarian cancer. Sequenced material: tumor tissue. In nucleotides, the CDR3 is TGTGCCAGTAGTGCACGACAGGGGACAACTAATGAAAAACTGTTTTTT. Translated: CASSARQGTTNEKLFF.